The T cell receptor (beta chain) under discussion was sequenced for a study of T-cell memory formation after mild COVID-19. Study as a whole: In these data, TCR clusters were largely donor specific.

Comments on this clonotype: Its antigen is currently unknown.

Study findings and constraints: Whether day 37 second-wave clones are SARS-CoV-2-specific was not confirmed. Clones contracting across day 15 to 85 had a balanced CD4/CD8 profile; later expanding clones leaned CD4+.

A 5'RACE reaction primed in the constant segment made cDNA libraries of TCR alpha and TCR beta, and these carried sample barcodes and UMIs. TCRdb processed the 5' RACE reads anew with MiXCR; each CDR3 protein has one entry. This sample carries fewer than 250,000 distinct CDR3 sequences, approximately 20% of them seen once, and the ten largest clones take 2.4%. This clonotype originated in an adult woman who had mild COVID-19 (a few samples of this study predate the infection). Cell type and time point are not known. Sequencing used PBMCs or a T cell subset sorted from them (not recorded which).

CDR3 in DNA: TGTGCCACCAGTGACCCTACCCGGACAGGATACGAGCAGTACTTC. Its protein is CATSDPTRTGYEQYF. The chain combines TRBV24-1 with TRBJ2-7; 7 bases are a match to TRBD1. Losses at the gene ends were 4 bases for V and 4 bases for J; bases not matched to a gene: 9. Germline CDR1 KGHDR, CDR2 SFDVKD. The CDR3 extends over 15 amino acids.